Listed here are 13 T cell receptor beta chains from one sample, sequenced in a study of shared clonotypes between healthy human individuals. Measured with immunoSEQ multiplex PCR; TCRdb has only the in-frame clones, and not every one. The sample contains some 660,000 clones, around 73% of which appear only once. Sequenced input: memory CD4+ T cells sorted from blood. Indicated subset: CD45RA-negative fraction. Receptors originate from a woman aged 30 to 39 in good health.

This clone occurred a few times. The V and J genes are TRBV7-9 and TRBJ1-2; 10 positions match TRBD1. Germline V CDR1 and CDR2: SEHNR, FQNEAQ (reference sequence). CDR3 length equals 15 residues. V lost 5 bases to trimming and J lost 5 bases; unmatched junction nucleotides: 8. The CDR3 DNA reads as TGTGCCAGCAGCGACCGGGACAGGGGAATTTATGGCTACACCTTC. The encoded protein is CASSDRDRGIYGYTF.

CDR3 residues: CASSSFTSGIYEQYF. The CDR3 DNA follows: TGTGCCAGCTCATCGTTTACTAGCGGGATCTACGAGCAGTACTTC. The genes are TRBV18 and TRBJ2-7; 10 nucleotides align to TRBD2. The germline V gene has CDR1 KGHSH and CDR2 LQKENI. With 5 bases clipped from V and 3 bases from J, the junction kept 7 bases outside the gene matches. This CDR3 contains 15 residues.

The gene calls are TRBV5-4 and TRBJ2-3, with 8 bases matching TRBD2. V gave up 2 bases and J gave up 1 base; unmatched junction bases: 3. The CDR3 is 15 amino acids. The V gene's germline CDR1 is SGHNT and CDR2 YYREEE (reference sequence). The CDR3 DNA reads TGTGCCAGCAGCTTCAGCGGGAGTGGCACAGATACGCAGTATTTT. It is translated as CASSFSGSGTDTQYF. The variable domain in full, completed from reference TRBV5-4 and TRBJ2-3, reads ETGVTQSPTHLIKTRGQQVTLRCSSQSGHNTVSWYQQALGQGPQFIFQYYREEENGRGNFPPRFSGLQFPNYSSELNVNALELDDSALYLCASSFSGSGTDTQYFGPGTRLTVL.

V gene TRBV29-1 combines with J gene TRBJ2-5, with 7 bases identical to TRBD2. This CDR3 contains 12 residues. Germline assignment: CDR1 SQVTM and CDR2 ANQGSEA. After removal of 7 bases from V and 5 bases from J, the junction contained 7 bases not matched to a gene. This CDR3 is CSAKSGDETQYF. Here the CDR3 DNA reads TGCAGCGCTAAAAGCGGGGACGAGACCCAGTACTTC. The full variable domain, its missing parts supplied by reference TRBV29-1 and TRBJ2-5, is SAVISQKPSRDICQRGTSLTIQCQVDSQVTMMFWYRQQPGQSLTLIATANQGSEATYESGFVIDKFPISRPNLTFSTLTVSNMSPEDSSIYLCSAKSGDETQYFGPGTRLLVL.

The V and J genes are TRBV6-5 and TRBJ1-5, with TRBD1 identical over 9 bases. The CDR3 has 15 amino acids. The germline V gene encodes CDR1 MNHEY and CDR2 SVGAGI. The ends lost 6 bases at V and 7 bases at J; junction bases unmatched: 10. The CDR3 region is CASRPDRGGLQPQHF. In nucleotides, the CDR3 is TGTGCCAGCAGGCCGGACAGGGGAGGCTTACAGCCCCAGCATTTT.

This clone was counted once. The J gene is TRBJ2-5, the V gene TRBV28, with D perhaps TRBD2 (5 bases). The CDR3 sequence is 14 residues long. The germline V and J ends were trimmed by 4 bases and 4 bases, with 13 bases remaining between them. Germline assignment: CDR1 MDHEN and CDR2 SYDVKM. CDR3 DNA sequence: TGTGCCAGCAGTTCTCTCGGGAAGAGAGAGACCCAGTACTTC. It encodes CASSSLGKRETQYF.

By share, this clone counts as medium-sized. The J gene is TRBJ2-7, the V gene TRBV6-4, with a tentative D call TRBD2 (7 bases). V dropped 0 bases and J dropped 1 base, with 10 bases sitting between them. Germline V gives CDR1 MRHNA, CDR2 SNTAGT. The CDR3 is 15 residues long. In nucleotides, the CDR3 is TGTGCCAGCAGTGACTCAGAGGGGGGGTCCTACGAGCAGTACTTC. Protein sequence: CASSDSEGGSYEQYF.

As regards this clone: Other DNA sequences in this sample translate to the same CDR3. The V gene is TRBV5-1, the J gene TRBJ2-1, with 7 nucleotides matching TRBD2. The germline V gene has CDR1 SGHRS and CDR2 YFSETQ. The CDR3 is 15 amino acids. V trimming: 5 bases; J trimming: 1 base; junction bases outside the gene matches: 6. The CDR3 DNA follows: TGCGCCAGCAGTACGTCTAGCGGATCCTACAATGAGCAGTTCTTC. Translation gives CASSTSSGSYNEQFF.

The chain has TRBV25-1 and TRBJ2-5; D unresolved. This CDR3 contains 14 residues. V lost 5 bases and J 0 bases, leaving 10 bases between the germline ends. Germline V gene sequence: CDR1 MGHDK, CDR2 SYGVNS. CDR3 DNA: TGTGCCAGCAGTTTCTCACTCAACCAAGAGACCCAGTACTTC. This codes for CASSFSLNQETQYF.

The genes are TRBV5-1 and TRBJ2-2; a possible D gene is TRBD1 (5 bases). The V end lost 4 bases, the J end lost 1 base, and 8 bases lay between the germline ends. The CDR3 is 14 amino acids. The germline V gene has CDR1 SGHRS and CDR2 YFSETQ. CDR3 amino acids: CASSPTVNTGELFF. Written as DNA, the CDR3 is TGCGCCAGCAGCCCGACAGTGAACACCGGGGAGCTGTTTTTT.

The genes are TRBV29-1 and TRBJ1-4, with a weak D call TRBD1 (6 bases). The CDR3 consists of 13 residues. V lost 7 bases to trimming and J lost 4 bases, with 13 bases between them. CDR1 and CDR2 (germline): SQVTM, ANQGSEA. The CDR3 reads CSAGTLNNEKLFF. DNA of the CDR3: TGCAGCGCCGGGACACTGAATAATGAAAAACTGTTTTTT. The whole variable domain, remainder taken from reference TRBV29-1 and TRBJ1-4, is SAVISQKPSRDICQRGTSLTIQCQVDSQVTMMFWYRQQPGQSLTLIATANQGSEATYESGFVIDKFPISRPNLTFSTLTVSNMSPEDSSIYLCSAGTLNNEKLFFGSGTQLSVL.

The chain uses TRBV2 and TRBJ1-2; no clear D gene. This CDR3 contains 14 residues. CDR1 is SNHLY and CDR2 is FYNNEI in the germline V gene. V was cut by 0 bases and J by 4 bases, with 9 bases left in between. The CDR3 region is CASSEADTSYGYTF. The CDR3 region has the DNA TGTGCCAGCAGTGAAGCTGATACCTCCTATGGCTACACCTTC.

Sample share makes this clone medium-sized. The rearrangement uses TRBV5-1 and TRBJ1-5; TRBD1 is a possible D gene (6 bases). There are 15 residues in the CDR3. The germline CDR1 and CDR2 sequences are SGHRS and YFSETQ. Trimming removed 0 bases at V and 4 bases at J, with 11 bases between. CDR3 in DNA: TGCGCCAGCAGCTTGGTAGGGGGTCCTAATCAGCCCCAGCATTTT. Its protein product is CASSLVGGPNQPQHF.